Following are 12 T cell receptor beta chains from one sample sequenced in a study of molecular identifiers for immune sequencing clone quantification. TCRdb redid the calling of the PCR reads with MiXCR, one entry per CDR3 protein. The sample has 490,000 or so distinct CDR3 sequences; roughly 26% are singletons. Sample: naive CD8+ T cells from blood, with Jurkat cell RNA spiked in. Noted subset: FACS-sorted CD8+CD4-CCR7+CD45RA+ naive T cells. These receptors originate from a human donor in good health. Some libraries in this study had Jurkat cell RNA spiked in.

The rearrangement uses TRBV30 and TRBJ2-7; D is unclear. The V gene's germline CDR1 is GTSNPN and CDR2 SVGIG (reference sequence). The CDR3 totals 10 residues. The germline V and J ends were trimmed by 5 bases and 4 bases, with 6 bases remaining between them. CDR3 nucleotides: TGTGCCTGGGAGGAATACGAGCAGTACTTC. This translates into CAWEEYEQYF.

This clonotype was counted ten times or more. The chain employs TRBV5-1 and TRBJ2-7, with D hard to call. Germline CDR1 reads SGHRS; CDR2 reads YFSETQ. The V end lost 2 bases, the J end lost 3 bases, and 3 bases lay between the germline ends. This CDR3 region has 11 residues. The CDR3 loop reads CASSFLYEQYF. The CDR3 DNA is TGCGCCAGCAGCTTCCTCTACGAGCAGTACTTC.

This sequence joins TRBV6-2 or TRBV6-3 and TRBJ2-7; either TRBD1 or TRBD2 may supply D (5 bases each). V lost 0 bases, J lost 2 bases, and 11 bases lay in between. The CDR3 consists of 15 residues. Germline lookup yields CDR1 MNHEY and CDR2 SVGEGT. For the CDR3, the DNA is TGTGCCAGCAGTTACTCTAGTGGGACCGCCTACGAGCAGTACTTC. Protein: CASSYSSGTAYEQYF.

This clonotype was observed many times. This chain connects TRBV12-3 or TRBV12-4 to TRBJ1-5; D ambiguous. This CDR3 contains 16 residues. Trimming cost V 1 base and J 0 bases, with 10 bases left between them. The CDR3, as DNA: TGTGCCAGCAGTTTAGGGGGTGATTATAGCAATCAGCCCCAGCATTTT. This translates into CASSLGGDYSNQPQHF.

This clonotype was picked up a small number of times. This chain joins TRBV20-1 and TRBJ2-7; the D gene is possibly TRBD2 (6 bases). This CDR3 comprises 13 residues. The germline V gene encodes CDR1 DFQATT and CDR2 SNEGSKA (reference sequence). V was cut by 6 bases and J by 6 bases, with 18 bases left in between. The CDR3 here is CSAEAGRVGEQYF. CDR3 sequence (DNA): TGCAGTGCAGAAGCGGGCAGGGTGGGCGAGCAGTACTTC.

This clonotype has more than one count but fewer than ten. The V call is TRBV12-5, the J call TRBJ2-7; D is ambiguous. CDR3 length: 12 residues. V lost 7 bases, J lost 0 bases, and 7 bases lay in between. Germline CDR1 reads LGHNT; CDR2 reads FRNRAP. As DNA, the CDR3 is TGTGCTAGTGCCGCAGCCTCCTACGAGCAGTACTTC. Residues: CASAAASYEQYF.

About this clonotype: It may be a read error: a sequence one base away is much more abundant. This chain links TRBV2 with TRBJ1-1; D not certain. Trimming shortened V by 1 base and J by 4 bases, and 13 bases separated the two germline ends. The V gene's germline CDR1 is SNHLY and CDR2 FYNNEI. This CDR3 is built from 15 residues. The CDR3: CASSEVVIASTEAFF. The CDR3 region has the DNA TGTGCCAGCAGTGAAGTTGTCATAGCGAGCACTGAAGCTTTCTTT.

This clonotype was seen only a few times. In nucleotides, the CDR3 is TGTGCCTTCCAGGAGGGGAGCTCCTACAATGAGCAGTTCTTC. Protein: CAFQEGSSYNEQFF. The chain is built from TRBV30 and TRBJ2-1, with D possibly matching TRBD2 (6 bases). The CDR3 is 14 residues long. The ends were cut back, 7 bases at V and 0 bases at J, with 13 bases in the middle. From germline, CDR1 is GTSNPN and CDR2 SVGIG (reference sequence).

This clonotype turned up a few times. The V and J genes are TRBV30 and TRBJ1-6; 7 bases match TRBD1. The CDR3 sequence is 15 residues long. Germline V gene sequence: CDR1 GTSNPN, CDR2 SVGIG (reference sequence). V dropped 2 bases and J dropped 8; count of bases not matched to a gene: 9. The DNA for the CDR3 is TGTGCCTGGAGTCCCAGGGGGGGCGGTTATTCACCCCTCCACTTT. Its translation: CAWSPRGGGYSPLHF.

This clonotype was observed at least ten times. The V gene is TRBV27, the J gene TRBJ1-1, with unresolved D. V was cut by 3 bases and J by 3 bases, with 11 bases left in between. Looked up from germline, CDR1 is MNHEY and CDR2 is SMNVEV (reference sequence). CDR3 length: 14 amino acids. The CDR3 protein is CASSFVSSDTEAFF. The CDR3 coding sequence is TGTGCCAGCAGTTTTGTTTCTTCGGACACTGAAGCTTTCTTT.

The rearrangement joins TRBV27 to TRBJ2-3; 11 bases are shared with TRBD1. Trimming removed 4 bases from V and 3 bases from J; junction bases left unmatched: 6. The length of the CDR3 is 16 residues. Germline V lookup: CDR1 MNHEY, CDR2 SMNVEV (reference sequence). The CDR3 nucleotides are TGTGCCAGCAGTTGGGACAGGGGGATCGGTACAGATACGCAGTATTTT. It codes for CASSWDRGIGTDTQYF.

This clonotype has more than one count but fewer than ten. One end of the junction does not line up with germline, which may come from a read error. Here the CDR3 DNA reads TGCAGCGTTGAAGGGGACCGAGACGCAAATGGGCAGTTCTTC. It specifies CSVEGDRDANGQFF. The V call is TRBV29-1, the J call TRBJ2-1; tentatively, D is TRBD1 or TRBD2 (5 bases each). In germline, CDR1 is SQVTM, CDR2 ANQGSEA. The CDR3 runs to 14 residues.